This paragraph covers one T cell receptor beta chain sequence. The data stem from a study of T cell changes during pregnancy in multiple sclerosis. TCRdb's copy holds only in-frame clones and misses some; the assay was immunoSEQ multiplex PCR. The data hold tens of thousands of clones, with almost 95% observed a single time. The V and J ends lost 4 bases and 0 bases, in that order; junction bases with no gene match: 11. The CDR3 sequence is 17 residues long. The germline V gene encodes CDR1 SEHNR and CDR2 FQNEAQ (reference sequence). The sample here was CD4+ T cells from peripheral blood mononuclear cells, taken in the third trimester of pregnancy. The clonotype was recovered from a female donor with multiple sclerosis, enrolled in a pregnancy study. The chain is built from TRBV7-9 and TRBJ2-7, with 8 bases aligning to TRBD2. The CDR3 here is CASSSTGRGHYSYEQYF. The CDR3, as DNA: TGTGCCAGCAGCTCTACCGGGAGGGGCCACTACTCCTACGAGCAGTACTTC.